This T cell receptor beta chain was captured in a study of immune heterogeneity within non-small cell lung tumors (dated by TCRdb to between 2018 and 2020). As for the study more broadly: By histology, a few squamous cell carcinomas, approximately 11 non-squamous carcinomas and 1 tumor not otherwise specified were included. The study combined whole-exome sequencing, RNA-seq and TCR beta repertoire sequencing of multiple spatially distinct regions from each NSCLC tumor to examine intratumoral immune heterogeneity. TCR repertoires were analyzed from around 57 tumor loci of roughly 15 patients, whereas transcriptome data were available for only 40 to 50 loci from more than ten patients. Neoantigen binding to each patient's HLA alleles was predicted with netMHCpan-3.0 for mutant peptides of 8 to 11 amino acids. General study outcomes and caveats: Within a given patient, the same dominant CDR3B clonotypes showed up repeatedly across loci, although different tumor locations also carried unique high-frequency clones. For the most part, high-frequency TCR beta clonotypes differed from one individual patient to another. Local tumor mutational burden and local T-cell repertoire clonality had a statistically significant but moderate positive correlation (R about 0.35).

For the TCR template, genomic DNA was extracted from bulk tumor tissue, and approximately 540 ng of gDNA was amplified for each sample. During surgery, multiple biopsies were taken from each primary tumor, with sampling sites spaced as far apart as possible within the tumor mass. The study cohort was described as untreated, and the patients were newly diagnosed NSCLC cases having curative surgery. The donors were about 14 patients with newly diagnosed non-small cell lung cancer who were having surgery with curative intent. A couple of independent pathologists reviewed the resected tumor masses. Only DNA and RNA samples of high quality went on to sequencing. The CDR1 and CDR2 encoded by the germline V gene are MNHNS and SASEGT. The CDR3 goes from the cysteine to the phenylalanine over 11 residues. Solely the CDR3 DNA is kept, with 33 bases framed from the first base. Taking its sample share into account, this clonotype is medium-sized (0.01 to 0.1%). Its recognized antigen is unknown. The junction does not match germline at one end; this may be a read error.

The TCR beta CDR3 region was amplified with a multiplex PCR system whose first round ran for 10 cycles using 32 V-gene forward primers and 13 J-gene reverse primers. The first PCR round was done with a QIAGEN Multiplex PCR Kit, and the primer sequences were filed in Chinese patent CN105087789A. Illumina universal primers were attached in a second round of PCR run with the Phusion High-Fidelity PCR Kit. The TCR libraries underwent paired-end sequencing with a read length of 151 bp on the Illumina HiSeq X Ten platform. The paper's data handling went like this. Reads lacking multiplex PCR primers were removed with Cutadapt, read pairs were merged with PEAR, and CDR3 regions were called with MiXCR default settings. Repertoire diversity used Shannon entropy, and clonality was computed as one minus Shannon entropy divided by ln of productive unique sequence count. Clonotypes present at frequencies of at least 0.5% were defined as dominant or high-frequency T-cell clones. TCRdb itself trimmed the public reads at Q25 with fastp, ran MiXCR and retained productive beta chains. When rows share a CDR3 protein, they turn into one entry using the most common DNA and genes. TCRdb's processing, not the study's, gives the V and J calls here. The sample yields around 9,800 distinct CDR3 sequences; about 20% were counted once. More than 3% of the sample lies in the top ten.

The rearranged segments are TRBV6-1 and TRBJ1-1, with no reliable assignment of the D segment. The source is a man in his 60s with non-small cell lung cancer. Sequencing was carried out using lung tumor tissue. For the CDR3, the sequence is CASSEAGPSLF. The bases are TGTGCCAGCAGTGAAGCAGGTCCCAGCCTCTTT.